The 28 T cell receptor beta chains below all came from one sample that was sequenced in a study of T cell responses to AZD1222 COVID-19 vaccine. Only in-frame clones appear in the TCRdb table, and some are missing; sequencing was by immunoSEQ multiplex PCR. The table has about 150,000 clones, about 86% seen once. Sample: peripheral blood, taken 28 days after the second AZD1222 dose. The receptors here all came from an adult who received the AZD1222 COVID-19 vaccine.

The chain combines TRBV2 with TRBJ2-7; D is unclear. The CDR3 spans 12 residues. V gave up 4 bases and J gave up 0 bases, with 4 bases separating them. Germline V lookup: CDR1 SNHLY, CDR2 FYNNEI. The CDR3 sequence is CASSAYSYEQYF. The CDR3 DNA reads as TGTGCCAGCAGTGCCTACTCCTACGAGCAGTACTTC.

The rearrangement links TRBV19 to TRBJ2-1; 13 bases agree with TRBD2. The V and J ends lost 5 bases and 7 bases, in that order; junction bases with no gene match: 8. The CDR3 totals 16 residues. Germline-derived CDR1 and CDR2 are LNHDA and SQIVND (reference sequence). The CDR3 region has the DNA TGTGCCAGTAGTTCCAGACTAGCGGGAGGCCAAAATGAGCAGTTCTTC. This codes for CASSSRLAGGQNEQFF.

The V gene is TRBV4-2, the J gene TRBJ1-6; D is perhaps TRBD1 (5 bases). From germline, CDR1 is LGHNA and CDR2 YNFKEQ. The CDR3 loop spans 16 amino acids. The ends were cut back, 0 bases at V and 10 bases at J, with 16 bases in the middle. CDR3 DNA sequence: TGTGCCAGCAGCCAAGAAAAGGGGACGGCATACTCACCCCTCCACTTT. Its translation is CASSQEKGTAYSPLHF.

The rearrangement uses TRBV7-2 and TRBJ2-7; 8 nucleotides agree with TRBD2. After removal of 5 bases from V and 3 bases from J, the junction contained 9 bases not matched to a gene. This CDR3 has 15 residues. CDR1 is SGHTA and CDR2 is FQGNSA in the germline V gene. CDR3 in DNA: TGTGCCAGCAGCCCCGGGGGGGGCACCTACTACGAGCAGTACTTC. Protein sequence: CASSPGGGTYYEQYF.

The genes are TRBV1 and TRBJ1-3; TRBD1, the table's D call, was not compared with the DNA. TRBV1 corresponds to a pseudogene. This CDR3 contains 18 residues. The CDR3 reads CTSSQDSPVRDSGNTIYF. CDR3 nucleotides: TGCACCAGCAGCCAAGATTCCCCCGTCAGGGACTCTGGAAACACCATATATTTT.

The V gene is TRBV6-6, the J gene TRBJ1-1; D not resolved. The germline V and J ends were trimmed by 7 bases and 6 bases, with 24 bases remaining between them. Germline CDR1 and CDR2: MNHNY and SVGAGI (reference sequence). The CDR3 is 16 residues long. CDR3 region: CASTPERPQIRAEAFF. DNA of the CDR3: TGTGCCAGCACTCCCGAACGCCCCCAAATAAGGGCTGAAGCTTTCTTT.

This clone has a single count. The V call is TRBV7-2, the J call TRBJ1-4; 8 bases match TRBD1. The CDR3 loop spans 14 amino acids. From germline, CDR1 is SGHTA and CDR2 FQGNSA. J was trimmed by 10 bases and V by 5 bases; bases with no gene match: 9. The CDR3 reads CASSTRTGTRKLFF. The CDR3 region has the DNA TGTGCCAGCAGCACTCGGACAGGGACCAGAAAACTGTTTTTT.

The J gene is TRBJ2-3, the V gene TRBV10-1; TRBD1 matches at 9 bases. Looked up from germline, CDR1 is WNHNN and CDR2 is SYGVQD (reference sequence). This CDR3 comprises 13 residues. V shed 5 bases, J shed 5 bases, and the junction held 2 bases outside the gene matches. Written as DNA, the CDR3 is TGCGCCAGCAGTACAGGGGGCATAGATACGCAGTATTTT. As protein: CASSTGGIDTQYF.

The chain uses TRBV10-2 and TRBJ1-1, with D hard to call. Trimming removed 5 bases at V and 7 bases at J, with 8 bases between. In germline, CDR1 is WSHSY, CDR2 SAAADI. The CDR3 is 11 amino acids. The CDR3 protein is CASSQWDEAFF. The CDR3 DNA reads TGCGCCAGCAGTCAGTGGGATGAAGCTTTCTTT.

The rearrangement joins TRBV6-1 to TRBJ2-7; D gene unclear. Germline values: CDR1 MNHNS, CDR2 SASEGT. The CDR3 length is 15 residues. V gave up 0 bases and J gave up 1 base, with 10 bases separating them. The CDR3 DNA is TGTGCCAGCAGTGAAGCAGGAATAGGTTCCTACGAGCAGTACTTC. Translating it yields CASSEAGIGSYEQYF.

Here the CDR3 reads CASSPLTIQGLSKDGYTF. The DNA for the CDR3 is TGTGCCAGCAGCCCGTTAACTATACAGGGGCTTAGTAAGGATGGCTACACCTTC. The chain couples TRBV28 to TRBJ1-2, with 7 bases that match TRBD1. Trimming took 6 bases from V and 6 from J; bases not matched to a gene: 22. Germline assignment: CDR1 MDHEN and CDR2 SYDVKM. This CDR3 is built from 18 residues.

The CDR3 here is CASSPLGGLTEAFF. The CDR3 DNA reads TGCGCCAGCAGCCCCTTGGGAGGGCTCACTGAAGCTTTCTTT. The V gene is TRBV4-1, the J gene TRBJ1-1; no reliable D call. The CDR3 contains 14 residues. Trimming removed 4 bases from V and 4 bases from J, with 13 bases in between. The germline gives CDR1 MGHRA, CDR2 YSYEKL.

CDR3 sequence: CASSYLGATNEKLFF. As DNA, the CDR3 is TGTGCCAGCAGTTACTTGGGGGCAACTAATGAAAAACTGTTTTTT. The chain employs TRBV6-5 and TRBJ1-4; tentative D call: TRBD1 (5 bases). The CDR3 runs to 15 residues. Germline CDR1 and CDR2: MNHEY and SVGAGI. Trimming cost V 1 base and J 0 bases, with 6 bases left between them.

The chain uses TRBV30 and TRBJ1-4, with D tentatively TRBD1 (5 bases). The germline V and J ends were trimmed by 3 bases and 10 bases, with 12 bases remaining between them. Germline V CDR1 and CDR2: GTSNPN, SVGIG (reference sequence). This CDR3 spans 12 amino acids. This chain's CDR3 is CAWSGTQGKLFF. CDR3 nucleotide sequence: TGTGCCTGGAGCGGGACCCAGGGAAAACTGTTTTTT.

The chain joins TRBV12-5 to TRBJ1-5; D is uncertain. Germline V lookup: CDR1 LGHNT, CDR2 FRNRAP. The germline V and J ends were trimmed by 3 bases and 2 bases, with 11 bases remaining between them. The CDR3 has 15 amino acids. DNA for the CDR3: TGTGCTAGTGGTTTTGACGCCGTGGGCAATCAGCCCCAGCATTTT. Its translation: CASGFDAVGNQPQHF.

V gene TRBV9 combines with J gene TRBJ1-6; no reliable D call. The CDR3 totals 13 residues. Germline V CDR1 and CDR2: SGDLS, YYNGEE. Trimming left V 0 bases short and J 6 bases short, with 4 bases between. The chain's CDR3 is CASSVEPNSPLHF. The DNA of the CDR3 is TGTGCCAGCAGCGTAGAGCCTAATTCACCCCTCCACTTT.

CDR3 nucleotide sequence: TGTGCCAGCAGTGTGCGGGACAGGCCATACGAGCAGTACTTC. Its translation is CASSVRDRPYEQYF. J is TRBJ2-7 and V is TRBV6-4; TRBD1 aligns across 8 bases. The CDR3 extends over 14 amino acids. Germline loops: CDR1 MRHNA, CDR2 SNTAGT. The ends lost 4 bases at V and 4 bases at J; junction bases unmatched: 6.

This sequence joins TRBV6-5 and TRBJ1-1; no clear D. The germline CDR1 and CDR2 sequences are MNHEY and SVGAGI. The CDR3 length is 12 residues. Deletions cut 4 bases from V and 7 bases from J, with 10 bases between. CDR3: CASSSPRYEAFF. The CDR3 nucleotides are TGTGCCAGCAGTTCCCCGCGGTATGAAGCTTTCTTT.

The CDR3, as DNA: TGTGCTAGTGGTTTGGTACGCTCGAACACTGAAGCTTTCTTT. Translated: CASGLVRSNTEAFF. The J gene is TRBJ1-1, the V gene TRBV12-5; D remains ambiguous. CDR3 size: 14 residues. Trimming left V 0 bases short and J 1 base short, with 6 bases between. CDR1 LGHNT and CDR2 FRNRAP come from the germline V gene.

The CDR3, as DNA: TGTGCCAGCAGCCCAACGTACGAACAGGGTAATGAAAAACTGTTTTTT. This sequence encodes CASSPTYEQGNEKLFF. The chain employs TRBV5-4 and TRBJ1-4; D perhaps matches TRBD1 (6 bases). V shed 4 bases and J shed 4 bases, with 17 bases lying between them. Germline-derived CDR1 and CDR2 are SGHNT and YYREEE (reference sequence). This CDR3 has 16 residues.

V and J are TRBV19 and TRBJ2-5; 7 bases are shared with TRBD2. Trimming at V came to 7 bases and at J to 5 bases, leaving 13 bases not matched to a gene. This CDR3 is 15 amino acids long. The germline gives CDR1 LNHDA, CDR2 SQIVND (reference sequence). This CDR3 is CASNHLGGLWETQYF. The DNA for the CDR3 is TGTGCCAGTAATCACCTGGGAGGGCTTTGGGAGACCCAGTACTTC.

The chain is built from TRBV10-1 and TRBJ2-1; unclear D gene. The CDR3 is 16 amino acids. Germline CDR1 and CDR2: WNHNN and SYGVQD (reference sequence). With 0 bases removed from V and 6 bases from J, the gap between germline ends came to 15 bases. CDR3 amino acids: CASSESPLIFTNEQFF. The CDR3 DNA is TGCGCCAGCAGTGAGTCTCCGCTCATCTTCACCAATGAGCAGTTCTTC.

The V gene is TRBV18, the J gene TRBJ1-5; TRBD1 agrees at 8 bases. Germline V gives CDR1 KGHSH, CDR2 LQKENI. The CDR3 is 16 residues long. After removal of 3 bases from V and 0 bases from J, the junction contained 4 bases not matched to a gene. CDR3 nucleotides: TGTGCCAGCTCACCCACAGGGGGAAGTAGCAATCAGCCCCAGCATTTT. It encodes CASSPTGGSSNQPQHF.

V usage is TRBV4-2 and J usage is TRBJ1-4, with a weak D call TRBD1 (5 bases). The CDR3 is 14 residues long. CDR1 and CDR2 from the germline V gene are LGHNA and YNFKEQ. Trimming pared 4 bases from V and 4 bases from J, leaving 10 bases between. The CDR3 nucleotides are TGTGCCAGCAGCCTACGGGGCCTTAATGAAAAACTGTTTTTT. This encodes CASSLRGLNEKLFF.

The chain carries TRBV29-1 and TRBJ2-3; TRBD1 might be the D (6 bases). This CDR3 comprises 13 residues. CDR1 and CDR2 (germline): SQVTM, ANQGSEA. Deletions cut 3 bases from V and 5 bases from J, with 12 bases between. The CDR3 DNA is TGCAGCGTTGAGACGGACAGCCAAGATACGCAGTATTTT. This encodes CSVETDSQDTQYF.

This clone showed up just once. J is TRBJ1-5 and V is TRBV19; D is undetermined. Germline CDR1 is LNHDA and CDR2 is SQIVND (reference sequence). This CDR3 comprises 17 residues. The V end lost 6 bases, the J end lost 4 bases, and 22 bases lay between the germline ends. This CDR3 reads CASRPGASGLRNQPQHF. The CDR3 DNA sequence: TGTGCCAGTAGGCCCGGAGCCTCGGGTCTCAGAAATCAGCCCCAGCATTTT. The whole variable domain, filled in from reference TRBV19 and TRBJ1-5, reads DGGITQSPKYLFRKEGQNVTLSCEQNLNHDAMYWYRQDPGQGLRLIYYSQIVNDFQKGDIAEGYSVSREKKESFPLTVTSAQKNPTAFYLCASRPGASGLRNQPQHFGDGTRLSIL.

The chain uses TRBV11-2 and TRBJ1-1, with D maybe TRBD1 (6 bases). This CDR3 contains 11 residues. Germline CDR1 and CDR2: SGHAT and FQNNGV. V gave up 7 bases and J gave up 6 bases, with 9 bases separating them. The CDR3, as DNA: TGTGCCAGCACTTACAGGGCTGAAGCTTTCTTT. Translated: CASTYRAEAFF.

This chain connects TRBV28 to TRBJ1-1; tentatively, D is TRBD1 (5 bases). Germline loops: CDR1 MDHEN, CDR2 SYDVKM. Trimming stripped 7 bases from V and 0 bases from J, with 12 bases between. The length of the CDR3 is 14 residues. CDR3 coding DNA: TGTGCCAGCACCTCGGGGGTGCTGAACACTGAAGCTTTCTTT. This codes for CASTSGVLNTEAFF.